The 30 T cell receptor beta chains in this list originate from one sample, sequenced in a study of CD8+ T cells in alopecia areata. In each case, RNA was isolated and then reverse transcribed into cDNA as the sequencing template. Method: immunoSEQ multiplex PCR; TCRdb's copy keeps in-frame clones and lacks some. The repertoire includes 45,000 to 60,000 clones, around 96% of them detected once, and 25% to 30% sits in the top ten. The material was CD8+ T cells sorted from blood, obtained at week 0. The receptors shown here come from a human donor with alopecia areata.

The chain recombines TRBV18 with TRBJ2-1; 7 bases are shared with TRBD2. Germline V gene sequence: CDR1 KGHSH, CDR2 LQKENI. V was clipped by 3 bases and J by 4 bases; unmatched bases: 6. The CDR3 sequence is 15 residues long. The CDR3 sequence: CASSPGLILYNEQFF. The CDR3 DNA sequence: TGTGCCAGCTCACCGGGACTAATTCTTTACAATGAGCAGTTCTTC. Looking up the rest from reference TRBV18 and TRBJ2-1 gives the full variable domain: NAGVMQNPRHLVRRRGQEARLRCSPMKGHSHVYWYRQLPEEGLKFMVYLQKENIIDESGMPKERFSAEFPKEGPSILRIQQVVRGDSAAYFCASSPGLILYNEQFFGPGTRLTVL.

The V gene is TRBV5-4, the J gene TRBJ2-7, with TRBD1 identical over 12 bases. The V and J ends lost 4 bases and 4 bases, in that order; junction bases with no gene match: 6. Germline V gene sequence: CDR1 SGHNT, CDR2 YYREEE (reference sequence). The CDR3 length is 15 residues. The chain's CDR3 is CASSNRDRGPYEQYF. CDR3 DNA sequence: TGTGCCAGCAGCAACCGGGACAGGGGGCCATACGAGCAGTACTTC.

CDR3 coding DNA: TGTGCTAGTGGTTTGCTAAGAACCGGGACCCCGGCCCGGATGAACACTGAAGCTTTCTTT. Translated, it gives CASGLLRTGTPARMNTEAFF. This chain uses TRBV12-5 with TRBJ1-1; TRBD1 might be the D (5 bases). Germline V gene data show CDR1 as LGHNT and CDR2 as FRNRAP. Trimming took 2 bases from V and 0 from J, leaving 25 bases between them. The CDR3 length is 20 residues.

The rearrangement joins TRBV30 to TRBJ2-2; TRBD1 or TRBD2 may be the D gene (5 bases each). Trimming pared 4 bases from V and 2 bases from J, leaving 8 bases between. Germline lookup yields CDR1 GTSNPN and CDR2 SVGIG (reference sequence). The CDR3 length is 13 residues. The CDR3 DNA reads as TGTGCCTGGACGGGGCTTAACACCGGGGAGCTGTTTTTT. Its protein product is CAWTGLNTGELFF.

The chain joins TRBV11-2 to TRBJ1-1, with 9 bases aligning to TRBD1. Trimming removed 0 bases from V and 4 bases from J; junction bases left unmatched: 12. Germline V gene lookup returns CDR1 SGHAT and CDR2 FQNNGV. This CDR3 comprises 18 residues. CDR3 residues: CASSLDMAQQGASTEAFF. CDR3 bases: TGTGCCAGCAGCTTAGATATGGCCCAACAGGGGGCGAGCACTGAAGCTTTCTTT. The entire variable domain, with the rest obtained from reference TRBV11-2 and TRBJ1-1, is as follows: EAGVAQSPRYKIIEKRQSVAFWCNPISGHATLYWYQQILGQGPKLLIQFQNNGVVDDSQLPKDRFSAERLKGVDSTLKIQPAKLEDSAVYLCASSLDMAQQGASTEAFFGQGTRLTVV.

This clone was seen a single time. The chain combines TRBV7-2 with TRBJ2-7, with a weak D call TRBD2 (6 bases). Germline V gene data show CDR1 as SGHTA and CDR2 as FQGNSA. Trimming pared 3 bases from V and 5 bases from J, leaving 17 bases between. CDR3 size: 15 residues. The CDR3 nucleotides read TGTGCCAGCAGCTTTCTTCGGGGGAGGACCGACGAGCAGTACTTC. It encodes CASSFLRGRTDEQYF.

This clone has a single count. This chain joins TRBV29-1 and TRBJ1-2; D is ambiguous. This CDR3 is built from 11 residues. The V end was cut by 3 bases, the J end by 2 bases, with 4 bases between. Germline lookup yields CDR1 SQVTM and CDR2 ANQGSEA. This chain's CDR3 is CSVEDNYGYTF. The CDR3 DNA follows: TGCAGCGTTGAGGACAACTATGGCTACACCTTC.

The chain has TRBV29-1 and TRBJ1-1; TRBD1 matches at 7 bases. V lost 0 bases and J lost 1; bases outside the gene matches: 5. There are 15 residues in the CDR3. The germline CDR1 and CDR2 sequences are SQVTM and ANQGSEA. The CDR3 sequence is CSVEEAGGGNTEAFF. The CDR3, as DNA: TGCAGCGTTGAAGAGGCAGGGGGGGGGAACACTGAAGCTTTCTTT. Supplemented by reference TRBV29-1 and TRBJ1-1, the full variable domain reads SAVISQKPSRDICQRGTSLTIQCQVDSQVTMMFWYRQQPGQSLTLIATANQGSEATYESGFVIDKFPISRPNLTFSTLTVSNMSPEDSSIYLCSVEEAGGGNTEAFFGQGTRLTVV.

This rearrangement joins TRBV19 to TRBJ2-3; 11 bases are shared with TRBD2. This CDR3 has 17 amino acids. The trim removed 4 bases at V and 2 bases at J, leaving 8 bases unmatched. Germline V gene data show CDR1 as LNHDA and CDR2 as SQIVND (reference sequence). The CDR3 region has the DNA TGTGCCAGTAGTACCGAGACTAGCGGGGCTTTCACAGATACGCAGTATTTT. Amino acids: CASSTETSGAFTDTQYF.

The chain links TRBV6-5 to TRBJ2-1; 9 bases line up with TRBD2. From germline, CDR1 is MNHEY and CDR2 SVGAGI. There are 15 residues in the CDR3. With 6 bases clipped from V and 8 bases from J, the junction kept 11 bases outside the gene matches. In DNA form, the CDR3 reads TGTGCCAGCAGCCTCGGCGGGGGGGCCGCTTATGAGCAGTTCTTC. Protein sequence: CASSLGGGAAYEQFF.

As to this clone: The germline gene is not matched at one end of the junction; a read error may be the cause. The V call is TRBV6-1, the J call TRBJ2-6; 7 nucleotides agree with TRBD1. Germline CDR1 reads MNHNS; CDR2 reads SASEGT. This CDR3 contains 17 residues. CDR3 DNA: TGTGCCATCAGTGAGGGGGCCTTCCTCTCTGGGGCCAACGTCCTGACTTTC. It specifies CAISEGAFLSGANVLTF.

The chain employs TRBV6-6 and TRBJ2-2; no clear D. The CDR3 has 13 residues. Looked up from germline, CDR1 is MNHNY and CDR2 is SVGAGI (reference sequence). V lost 2 bases, J lost 6 bases, and 7 bases lay in between. CDR3 protein: CASSYVASGELFF. The DNA for the CDR3 is TGTGCCAGCAGTTACGTCGCGTCCGGGGAGCTGTTTTTT.

CDR3 DNA: TGTGCCATCAGTGAGTCGTGGATCGATGAGCAGTTCTTC. Amino acids: CAISESWIDEQFF. J is TRBJ2-1 and V is TRBV10-3, with D unclear. The length of the CDR3 is 13 residues. Trimming cost V 0 bases and J 8 bases, with 8 bases left between them. The germline gives CDR1 ENHRY, CDR2 SYGVKD.

The V call is TRBV6-5, the J call TRBJ2-3; no reliable D call. CDR3 length: 13 residues. V was clipped by 4 bases and J by 6 bases, with 11 bases between them. Looked up from germline, CDR1 is MNHEY and CDR2 is SVGAGI. The CDR3 is CASSSIPPDTQYF. In DNA form, the CDR3 reads TGTGCCAGCAGTTCAATTCCCCCGGATACGCAGTATTTT.

On this clone: Its ends do not fully match the called genes, so a read error is possible. CDR3 nucleotide sequence: TGTGCTAGCAGCTCCACCGGGGCCGCAGATACGCAGTATTTT. Translating it yields CASSSTGAADTQYF. The genes are TRBV7-7 and TRBJ2-3; D may correspond to TRBD1 or TRBD2 (5 bases each). CDR3 size: 14 residues. Per the germline V gene, CDR1 is SSHAT and CDR2 is FNYEAQ (reference sequence).

The gene calls are TRBV29-1 and TRBJ1-4, with no clear D. This CDR3 comprises 14 residues. Germline CDR1 reads SQVTM; CDR2 reads ANQGSEA. Between the trimmed V and J ends, which lost 1 base and 6 bases, there was a span of 12 bases. CDR3 nucleotide sequence: TGCAGCGTTGAAGTCGGAACGCCCGATGAAAAACTGTTTTTT. Protein: CSVEVGTPDEKLFF.

This sequence joins TRBV9 and TRBJ2-5; TRBD1 aligns across 7 bases. Per the germline V gene, CDR1 is SGDLS and CDR2 is YYNGEE. This CDR3 contains 15 residues. V shed 3 bases and J 5 bases; nucleotides not matched to a gene: 10. CDR3 loop: CASSGWSAGGETQYF. The CDR3 DNA follows: TGTGCCAGCAGCGGATGGTCCGCAGGGGGTGAGACCCAGTACTTC.

The J gene is TRBJ1-2, the V gene TRBV19; perhaps TRBD1 as D (5 bases). V was cut by 0 bases and J by 4 bases, with 15 bases left in between. This CDR3 has 16 amino acids. The germline CDR1 and CDR2 sequences are LNHDA and SQIVND (reference sequence). CDR3 sequence: CASSIDLTGDFYGYTF. In DNA, the CDR3 is TGTGCCAGTAGTATAGATTTAACGGGGGACTTCTATGGCTACACCTTC.

In DNA form, the CDR3 reads TGCGCCAGCAGCCCCACCTCTGGGGCCAACGTCCTGACTTTC. Protein sequence: CASSPTSGANVLTF. This rearrangement joins TRBV4-1 to TRBJ2-6; D unclear. V was shortened by 4 bases and J by 0 bases, with 4 bases between the two germline ends. CDR1 MGHRA and CDR2 YSYEKL come from the germline V gene. The CDR3 runs 14 residues.

By frequency in the sample, this clone is medium-sized. V usage is TRBV6-1 and J usage is TRBJ1-2; no clear D gene. V shed 2 bases and J shed 7 bases, with 11 bases lying between them. This CDR3 is built from 13 residues. The germline CDR1 and CDR2 sequences are MNHNS and SASEGT. The CDR3 sequence is CASSELSGFGYTF. DNA of the CDR3: TGTGCCAGCAGTGAACTCTCGGGGTTTGGCTACACCTTC.

V gene TRBV6-4 combines with J gene TRBJ1-1; D remains unclear. Per the germline V gene, CDR1 is MRHNA and CDR2 is SNTAGT. This CDR3 has 13 amino acids. V was shortened by 0 bases and J by 1 base, with 3 bases between the two germline ends. The CDR3 sequence is CASSDSANTEAFF. The CDR3 DNA reads TGTGCCAGCAGTGACTCCGCGAACACTGAAGCTTTCTTT.

The chain is built from TRBV19 and TRBJ2-3; D is ambiguous. The germline V gene encodes CDR1 LNHDA and CDR2 SQIVND (reference sequence). The CDR3 has 12 amino acids. The V gene lost 3 bases and the J gene lost 3 bases, with 4 bases spanning the gap. The CDR3 DNA is TGTGCCAGTAGTATGGGAACAGATACGCAGTATTTT. It encodes CASSMGTDTQYF.

The chain recombines TRBV11-2 with TRBJ2-2, with 8 bases fitting TRBD1. The V segment lost 6 bases and the J segment 3 bases; nucleotides outside the gene matches: 3. Looked up from germline, CDR1 is SGHAT and CDR2 is FQNNGV. The CDR3 runs to 14 residues. CDR3 sequence (DNA): TGTGCCAGCAGGACAGGGGCTGACACCGGGGAGCTGTTTTTT. It codes for CASRTGADTGELFF.

Turning to this clone: An end of the junction does not agree with germline; a read error may underlie this. The chain links TRBV7-7 to TRBJ2-3; D may be TRBD1 (6 bases). This CDR3 has 15 amino acids. The germline CDR1 and CDR2 sequences are SSHAT and FNYEAQ (reference sequence). The CDR3 region has the DNA TGTGCTAGCAGCCAGGGGACGCTGATAGGAGATACGCAGTATTTT. It yields the protein CASSQGTLIGDTQYF.

Only one count was recorded for this clone. This chain uses TRBV5-6 with TRBJ1-4, with 8 bases aligning to TRBD1. V dropped 4 bases and J dropped 2; count of bases not matched to a gene: 10. Per the germline V gene, CDR1 is SGHDT and CDR2 is YYEEEE. CDR3 size: 17 residues. This chain's CDR3 is CASSIWTGSLTNEKLFF. The CDR3, as DNA: TGTGCCAGCAGCATCTGGACAGGGTCCCTTACTAATGAAAAACTGTTTTTT.

This clone has only one observation. V is TRBV4-1 and J is TRBJ2-7; 9 bases align to TRBD2. Germline values: CDR1 MGHRA, CDR2 YSYEKL. V shed 4 bases and J 2 bases; nucleotides not matched to a gene: 6. CDR3 length: 15 residues. The CDR3 nucleotides read TGCGCCAGCAGCCCGGGTAGCGGGGGTACCTACGAGCAGTACTTC. It specifies CASSPGSGGTYEQYF.

The genes are TRBV7-2 and TRBJ1-6, with D maybe TRBD1 (5 bases). V was clipped by 2 bases and J by 9 bases, with 23 bases between them. Germline-derived CDR1 and CDR2 are SGHTA and FQGNSA. The length of the CDR3 is 18 residues. The CDR3 DNA reads as TGTGCCAGCAGCTTAAGGCCCGGGGAGGGGCAGGGTGGTTCACCCCTCCACTTT. It translates to CASSLRPGEGQGGSPLHF. The variable domain in full, with the rest retrieved from reference TRBV7-2 and TRBJ1-6, is GAGVSQSPSNKVTEKGKDVELRCDPISGHTALYWYRQSLGQGLEFLIYFQGNSAPDKSGLPSDRFSAERTGGSVSTLTIQRTQQEDSAVYLCASSLRPGEGQGGSPLHFGNGTRLTVT.

The chain uses TRBV23-1 and TRBJ2-1, with 7 bases lining up with TRBD1. TRBV23-1 is noted as an ORF with a role that remains uncertain. The V gene end was trimmed by 11 bases and the J gene end by 3 bases; junction bases not matched to a gene: 10. This CDR3 comprises 14 residues. Here the CDR3 DNA reads TGCGCCCCGGTCAGGGGGTTATGCTACAATGAGCAGTTCTTC. It translates to CAPVRGLCYNEQFF.

Points on this clone: The sample carries other DNA sequences with the same CDR3. The J gene is TRBJ2-1, the V gene TRBV7-3, with 9 bases identical to TRBD2. Germline-derived CDR1 and CDR2 are SGHTA and FQGTGA. The trim removed 2 bases at V and 1 base at J, leaving 0 bases unmatched. The CDR3 is 15 amino acids. This chain's CDR3 is CASSLLAGSYNEQFF. CDR3 coding DNA: TGTGCCAGCAGCTTACTAGCGGGGTCCTACAATGAGCAGTTCTTC.

The chain couples TRBV7-9 to TRBJ2-7; 7 bases match TRBD2. V shed 5 bases and J 4 bases; nucleotides not matched to a gene: 20. The CDR3 has 18 residues. Germline V gene data show CDR1 as SEHNR and CDR2 as FQNEAQ (reference sequence). The DNA for the CDR3 is TGTGCCAGCAGCCCGGGGGGTTGGGGCGGCCAAGGACGATACGAGCAGTACTTC. Its protein product is CASSPGGWGGQGRYEQYF.